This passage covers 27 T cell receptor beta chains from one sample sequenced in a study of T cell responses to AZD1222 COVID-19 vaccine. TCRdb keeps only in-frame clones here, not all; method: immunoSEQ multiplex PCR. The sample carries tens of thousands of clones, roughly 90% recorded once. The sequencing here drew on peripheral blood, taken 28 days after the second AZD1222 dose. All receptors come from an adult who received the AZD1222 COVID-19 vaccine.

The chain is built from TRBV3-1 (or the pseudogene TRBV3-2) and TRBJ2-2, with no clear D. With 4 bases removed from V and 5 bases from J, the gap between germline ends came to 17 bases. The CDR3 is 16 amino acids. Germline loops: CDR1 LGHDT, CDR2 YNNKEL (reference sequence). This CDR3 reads CASSPIYSGLTGELFF. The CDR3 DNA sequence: TGTGCCAGCAGCCCAATTTATTCAGGCTTGACCGGGGAGCTGTTTTTT.

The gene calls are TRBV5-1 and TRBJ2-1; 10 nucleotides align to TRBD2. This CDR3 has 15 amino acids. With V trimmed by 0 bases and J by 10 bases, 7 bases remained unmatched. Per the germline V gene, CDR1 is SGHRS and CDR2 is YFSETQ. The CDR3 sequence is CASSLASLAGREQFF. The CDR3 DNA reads TGCGCCAGCAGCTTGGCTTCACTAGCGGGAAGGGAGCAGTTCTTC.

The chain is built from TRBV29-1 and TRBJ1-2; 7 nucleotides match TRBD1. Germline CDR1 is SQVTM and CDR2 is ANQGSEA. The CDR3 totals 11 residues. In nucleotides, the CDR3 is TGCGCGACAGGGTTTAACTATGGCTACACCTTC. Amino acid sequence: CATGFNYGYTF.

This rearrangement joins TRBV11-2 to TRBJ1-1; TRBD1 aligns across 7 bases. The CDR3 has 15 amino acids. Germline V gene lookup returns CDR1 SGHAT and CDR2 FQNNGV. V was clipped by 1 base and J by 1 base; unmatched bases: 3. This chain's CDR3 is CASSLGQGSNTEAFF. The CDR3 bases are TGTGCCAGCAGCTTAGGACAGGGATCGAACACTGAAGCTTTCTTT.

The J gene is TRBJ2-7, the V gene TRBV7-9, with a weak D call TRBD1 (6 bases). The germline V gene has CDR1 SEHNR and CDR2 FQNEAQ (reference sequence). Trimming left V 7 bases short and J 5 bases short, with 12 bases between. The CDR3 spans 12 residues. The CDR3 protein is CASTPEGDEQYF. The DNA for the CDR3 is TGTGCCAGCACGCCAGAGGGGGACGAGCAGTACTTC.

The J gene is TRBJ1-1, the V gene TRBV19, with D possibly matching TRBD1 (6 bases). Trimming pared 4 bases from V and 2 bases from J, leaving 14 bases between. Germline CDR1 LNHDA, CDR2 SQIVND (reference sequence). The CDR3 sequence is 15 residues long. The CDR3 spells CASSNRQERNTEAFF. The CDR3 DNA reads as TGTGCCAGTAGTAATCGACAGGAGAGAAACACTGAAGCTTTCTTT.

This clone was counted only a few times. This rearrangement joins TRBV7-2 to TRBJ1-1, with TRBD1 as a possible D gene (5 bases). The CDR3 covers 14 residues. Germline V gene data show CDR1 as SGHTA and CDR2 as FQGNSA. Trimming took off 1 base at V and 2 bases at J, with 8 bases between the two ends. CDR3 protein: CASSLGQSNTEAFF. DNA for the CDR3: TGTGCCAGCAGCTTAGGACAGTCCAACACTGAAGCTTTCTTT.

Here the CDR3 reads CASSYAGDRDSPLHF. The DNA for the CDR3 is TGTGCCAGCAGTTACGCAGGGGATCGGGATTCACCCCTCCACTTT. The gene calls are TRBV6-5 and TRBJ1-6; D may be TRBD1 (6 bases). Looked up from germline, CDR1 is MNHEY and CDR2 is SVGAGI. CDR3 size: 15 residues. V lost 2 bases and J 8 bases, leaving 13 bases between the germline ends.

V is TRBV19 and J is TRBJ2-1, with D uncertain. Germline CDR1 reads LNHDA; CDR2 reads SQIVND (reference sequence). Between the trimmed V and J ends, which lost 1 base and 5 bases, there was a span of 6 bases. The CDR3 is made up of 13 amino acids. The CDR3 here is CASSIGHNNEQFF. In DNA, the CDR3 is TGTGCCAGTAGTATAGGTCACAACAATGAGCAGTTCTTC. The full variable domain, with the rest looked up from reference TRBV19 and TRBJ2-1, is DGGITQSPKYLFRKEGQNVTLSCEQNLNHDAMYWYRQDPGQGLRLIYYSQIVNDFQKGDIAEGYSVSREKKESFPLTVTSAQKNPTAFYLCASSIGHNNEQFFGPGTRLTVL.

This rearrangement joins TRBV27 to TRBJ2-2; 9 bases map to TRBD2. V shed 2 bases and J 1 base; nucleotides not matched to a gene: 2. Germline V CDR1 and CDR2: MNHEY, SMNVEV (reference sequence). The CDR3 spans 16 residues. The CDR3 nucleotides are TGTGCCAGCAGTTTACTAGCGGGACTGAACACCGGGGAGCTGTTTTTT. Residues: CASSLLAGLNTGELFF.

DNA for the CDR3: TGCGCCAGCAGCTGGGCTGGCGGGAGACGGACCGGGGAGCTGTTTTTT. Protein sequence: CASSWAGGRRTGELFF. The chain links TRBV5-1 to TRBJ2-2, with TRBD2 matching over 7 bases. Germline V CDR1 and CDR2: SGHRS, YFSETQ. The CDR3 has 16 amino acids. The junction had 10 bases not matched to a gene; V was cut back by 3 bases and J by 5 bases.

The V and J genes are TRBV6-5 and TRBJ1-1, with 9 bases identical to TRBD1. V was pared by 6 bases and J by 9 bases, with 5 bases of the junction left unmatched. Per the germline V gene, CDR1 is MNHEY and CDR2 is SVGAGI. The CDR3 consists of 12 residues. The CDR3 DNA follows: TGTGCCAGCAGAACAGGGGGCCGAAAAGCTTTCTTT. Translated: CASRTGGRKAFF.

DNA of the CDR3: TGTGCCAGCAGCCGAACCGGGACACCGAACACCGGGGAGCTGTTTTTT. Protein sequence: CASSRTGTPNTGELFF. The chain uses TRBV6-6 and TRBJ2-2, with TRBD1 as a possible D gene (6 bases). Germline CDR1 and CDR2: MNHNY and SVGAGI (reference sequence). The CDR3 contains 16 residues. Between the trimmed V and J ends, which lost 6 bases and 0 bases, there was a span of 14 bases.

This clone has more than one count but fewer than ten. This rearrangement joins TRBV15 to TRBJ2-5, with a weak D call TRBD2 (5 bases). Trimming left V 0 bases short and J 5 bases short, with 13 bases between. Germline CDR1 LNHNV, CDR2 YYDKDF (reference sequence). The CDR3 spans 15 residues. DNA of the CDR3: TGTGCCACCAGCAGAGATTATGAGGGCGGCGAGACCCAGTACTTC. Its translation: CATSRDYEGGETQYF. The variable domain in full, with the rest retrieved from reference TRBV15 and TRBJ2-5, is DAMVIQNPRYQVTQFGKPVTLSCSQTLNHNVMYWYQQKSSQAPKLLFHYYDKDFNNEADTPDNFQSRRPNTSFCFLDIRSPGLGDTAMYLCATSRDYEGGETQYFGPGTRLLVL.

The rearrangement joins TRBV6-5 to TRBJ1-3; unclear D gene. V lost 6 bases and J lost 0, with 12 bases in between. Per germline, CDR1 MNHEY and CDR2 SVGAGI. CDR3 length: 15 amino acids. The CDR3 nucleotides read TGTGCCAGCAGAATAGGTCAGGACTCTGGAAACACCATATATTTT. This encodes CASRIGQDSGNTIYF.

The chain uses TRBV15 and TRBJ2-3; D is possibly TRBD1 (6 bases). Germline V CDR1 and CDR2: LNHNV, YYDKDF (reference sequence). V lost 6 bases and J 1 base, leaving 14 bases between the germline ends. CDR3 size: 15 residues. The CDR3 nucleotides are TGTGCCACCAGGGAAGTAGGGGGAGGCACAGATACGCAGTATTTT. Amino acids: CATREVGGGTDTQYF.

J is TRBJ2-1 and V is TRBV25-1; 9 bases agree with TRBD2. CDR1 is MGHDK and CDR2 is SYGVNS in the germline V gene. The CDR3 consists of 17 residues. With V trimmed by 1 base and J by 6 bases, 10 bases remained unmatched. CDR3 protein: CASSESPTGTSLNEQFF. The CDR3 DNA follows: TGTGCCAGCAGTGAATCTCCCACCGGGACTAGCCTCAATGAGCAGTTCTTC.

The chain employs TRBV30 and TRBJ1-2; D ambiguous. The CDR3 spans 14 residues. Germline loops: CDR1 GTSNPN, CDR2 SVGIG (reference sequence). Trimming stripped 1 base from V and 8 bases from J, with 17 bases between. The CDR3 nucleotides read TGTGCCTGGAGTGACGGTCGGGCGGTGGAGGGCTACACCTTC. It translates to CAWSDGRAVEGYTF. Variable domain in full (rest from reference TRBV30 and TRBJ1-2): SQTIHQWPATLVQPVGSPLSLECTVEGTSNPNLYWYRQAAGRGLQLLFYSVGIGQISSEVPQNLSASRPQDRQFILSSKKLLLSDSGFYLCAWSDGRAVEGYTFGSGTRLTVV.

CDR3 loop: CSGDRAGGTYNEQFF. The CDR3 DNA is TGCAGCGGGGACCGAGCGGGAGGTACCTACAATGAGCAGTTCTTC. This chain joins TRBV29-1 and TRBJ2-1, with 9 nucleotides matching TRBD2. Germline CDR1 and CDR2: SQVTM and ANQGSEA. J was trimmed by 2 bases and V by 7 bases; bases with no gene match: 9. The CDR3 runs to 15 residues.

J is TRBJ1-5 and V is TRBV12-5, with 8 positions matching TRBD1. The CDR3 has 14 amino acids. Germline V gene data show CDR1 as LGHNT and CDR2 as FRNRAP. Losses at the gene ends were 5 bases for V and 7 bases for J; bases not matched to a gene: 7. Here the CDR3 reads CASGPYRGSQPQHF. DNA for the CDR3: TGTGCTAGTGGTCCCTACAGGGGGAGCCAGCCCCAGCATTTT.

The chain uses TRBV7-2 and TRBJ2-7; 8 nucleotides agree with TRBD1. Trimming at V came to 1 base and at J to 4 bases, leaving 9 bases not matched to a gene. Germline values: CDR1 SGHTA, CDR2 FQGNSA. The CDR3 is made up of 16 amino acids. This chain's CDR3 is CASSLEGDRGSYEQYF. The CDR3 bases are TGTGCCAGCAGCTTAGAGGGTGACAGGGGATCGTACGAGCAGTACTTC.

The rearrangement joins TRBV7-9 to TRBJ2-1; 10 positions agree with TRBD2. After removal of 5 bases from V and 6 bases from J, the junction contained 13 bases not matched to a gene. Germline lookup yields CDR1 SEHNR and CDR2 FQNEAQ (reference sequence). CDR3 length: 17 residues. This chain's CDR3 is CASSTSGRVLWGNEQFF. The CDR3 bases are TGTGCCAGCAGCACCAGCGGGAGGGTTCTATGGGGCAATGAGCAGTTCTTC.

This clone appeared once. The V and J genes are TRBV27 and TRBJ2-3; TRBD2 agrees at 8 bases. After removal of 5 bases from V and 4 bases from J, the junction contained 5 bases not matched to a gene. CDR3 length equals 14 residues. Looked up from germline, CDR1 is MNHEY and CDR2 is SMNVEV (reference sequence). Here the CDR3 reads CASSTSGDADTQYF. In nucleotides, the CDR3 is TGTGCCAGCAGTACTAGCGGAGACGCAGATACGCAGTATTTT.

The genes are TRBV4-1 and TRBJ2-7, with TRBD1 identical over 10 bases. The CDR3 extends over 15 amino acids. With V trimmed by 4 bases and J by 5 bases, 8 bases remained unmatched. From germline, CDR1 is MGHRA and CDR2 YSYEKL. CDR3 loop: CASSRSGTGVDEQYF. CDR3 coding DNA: TGCGCCAGCAGCCGTTCTGGGACAGGGGTCGACGAGCAGTACTTC.

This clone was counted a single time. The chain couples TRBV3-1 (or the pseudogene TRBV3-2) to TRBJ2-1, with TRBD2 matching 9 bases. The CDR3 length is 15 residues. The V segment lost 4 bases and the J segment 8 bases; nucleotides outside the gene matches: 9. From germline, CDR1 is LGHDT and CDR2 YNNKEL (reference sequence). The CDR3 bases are TGTGCCAGCAGCCCTGTGGCGGGAGGGCCCTATGAGCAGTTCTTC. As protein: CASSPVAGGPYEQFF.

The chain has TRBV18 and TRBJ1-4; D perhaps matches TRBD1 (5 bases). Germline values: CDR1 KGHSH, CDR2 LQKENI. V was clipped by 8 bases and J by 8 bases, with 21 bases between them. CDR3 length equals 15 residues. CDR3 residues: CASGDREESGEKLFF. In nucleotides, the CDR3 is TGTGCCAGCGGAGACCGAGAGGAATCAGGGGAAAAACTGTTTTTT.

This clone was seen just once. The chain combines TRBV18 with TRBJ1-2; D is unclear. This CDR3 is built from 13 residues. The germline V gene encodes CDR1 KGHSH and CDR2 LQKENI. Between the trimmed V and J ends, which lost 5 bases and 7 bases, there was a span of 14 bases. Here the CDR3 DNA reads TGTGCCAGCTCATCTATACCTGGCCCTGGCTACACCTTC. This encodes CASSSIPGPGYTF.